This T cell receptor (beta chain) is from a study of Ad26.COV2.S vaccination and SARS-CoV-2 variants (dated by TCRdb to the early 2020s). At the level of the whole study: Donors in the vaccine arm were drawn from COV1001, a multicentre, randomized, double-blind, placebo-controlled phase I-IIa trial testing Ad26.COV2.S in healthy adults. Ad26.COV2.S was administered intramuscularly at 5 x 10^10 or 1 x 10^11 viral particles, either as a single shot or as two shots given 56 days apart. TCRbeta repertoire sequencing served as the tool for gauging how specific and how broad the SARS-CoV-2-reactive T cell receptors were following Ad26.COV2.S vaccination. The TCR-sequenced set comprised about 30 samples: 19 Ad26.COV2.S vaccine recipients, 5 placebo recipients and 8 SARS-CoV-2 convalescent individuals. Trial participants were randomized into five groups of five: low-dose or high-dose Ad26.COV2.S given once or twice, or placebo on both occasions. Investigators did not know the trial group allocation while performing experiments and assessing outcomes. Overall study results and their limits: The study was not powered to compare responses between vaccine doses or regimens. After vaccination, substantial breadth of spike-specific CD8+ and CD4+ T cell responses was reported. Vaccine and placebo recipients had similar non-spike TCR breadth, a finding consistent with the vaccine containing only spike. The authors noted that total T cell responses may have been underestimated by the TCR breadth and depth analyses. Ad26.COV2.S recipients had higher spike-specific TCR breadth than placebo recipients (P = 0.0014).

The immunoSEQ Assay was the method used to sequence TCRbeta CDR3 regions. After extraction, genomic DNA underwent amplification by bias-controlled multiplex PCR, followed by high-throughput sequencing. Per the source publication's procedure: To quantify the absolute abundance of every unique TCRbeta CDR3 region, sequences were collapsed and filtered. Usable DNA was measured by amplifying reference genes present in all nucleated cells, and TCRbeta template counts were normalized to that usable DNA to estimate T cell fraction. Repertoire TCRs were annotated as SARS-CoV-2-specific when V gene, CDR3 amino acid sequence and J gene were exactly matched to a known reactive TCR set. The reference SARS-CoV-2 TCR set was obtained from MIRA and was filtered for enrichment in COVID-19-positive ImmuneCODE repertoires, whereby public or cross-reactive TCRs were removed. Using the MIRA antigens, annotated TCRs were further analysed by specific ORF or by position within an ORF. Breadth was defined as the number of annotated unique rearrangements divided by the total number of unique productive rearrangements, and depth was defined as the summed frequency of the annotated unique rearrangements. Two-sided Wilcoxon rank-sum tests were applied when comparing TCR breadth between groups. Not all clones reach the TCRdb copy of this immuneACCESS table, which keeps in-frame sequences only. Checked studies attribute under half of the gap to unresolved V genes and leave the rest unexplained. V and J calls and clone size are copied from that table; D and trimming were computed from the DNA. The sample contains some 250,000 clones, roughly 90% of them found a single time. The ten largest account for approximately 12% of the sample.

The meaning of the sample's treatment or condition label: some 20 received Ad26.COV2.S at low or high dose, single or two shots; about 5 received placebo; per-sample allocation not given. Repertoires of vaccine and placebo recipients were sequenced from samples taken on day 63 after the first injection. Cohort 1b enrolled some 25 adults aged 18-55 years at a single site in Boston, USA, between 29 July and 7 August 2020. Ad26.COV2.S was a replication-incompetent adenovirus type 26 vector that expressed a prefusion-stabilized SARS-CoV-2 spike protein derived from the original Wuhan strain. To note about this clone: This receptor's antigen is unknown. Per-nucleotide qualities are absent, and no much larger clonotype sits a single base away.

The CDR3 starts with the cysteine, ends with the phenylalanine, and has 13 residues. Kept here is only the CDR3 DNA, which spans 39 bases and is read in frame from base 1. V sheds 11 bases and J sheds 11 bases, leaving 22 bases between their ends. CDR1 and CDR2 are read off the germline V gene as MDHEN and SYDVKM. This specimen was peripheral blood, taken in a trial of Ad26.COV2.S vaccine versus placebo. This receptor chain uses TRBV28 and TRBJ1-5; the D gene is perhaps TRBD1, from 6 matching bases. The clonotype was recovered from a person aged 18 to 59 who received the Ad26.COV2.S COVID-19 vaccine or a placebo. The DNA sequence reads TGTGCCGCCGGGCCGGGGGGGCCACTGTCCCAGCATTTT. This yields the protein CAAGPGGPLSQHF.